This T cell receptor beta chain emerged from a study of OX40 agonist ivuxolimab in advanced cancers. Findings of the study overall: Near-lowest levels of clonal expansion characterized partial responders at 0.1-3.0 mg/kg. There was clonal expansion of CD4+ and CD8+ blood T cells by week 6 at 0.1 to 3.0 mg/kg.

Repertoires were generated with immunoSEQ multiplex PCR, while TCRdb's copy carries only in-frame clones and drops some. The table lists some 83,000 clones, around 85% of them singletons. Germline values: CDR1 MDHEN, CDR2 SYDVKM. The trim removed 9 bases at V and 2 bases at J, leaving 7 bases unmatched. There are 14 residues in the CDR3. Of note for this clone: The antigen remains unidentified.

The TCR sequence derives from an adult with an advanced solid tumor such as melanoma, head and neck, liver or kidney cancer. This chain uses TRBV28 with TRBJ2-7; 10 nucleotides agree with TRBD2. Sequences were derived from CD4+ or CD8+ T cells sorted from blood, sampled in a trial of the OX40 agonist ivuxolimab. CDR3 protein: CASRSGRAPYEQYF. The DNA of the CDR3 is TGTGCCAGTCGAAGCGGGAGGGCCCCCTACGAGCAGTACTTC.